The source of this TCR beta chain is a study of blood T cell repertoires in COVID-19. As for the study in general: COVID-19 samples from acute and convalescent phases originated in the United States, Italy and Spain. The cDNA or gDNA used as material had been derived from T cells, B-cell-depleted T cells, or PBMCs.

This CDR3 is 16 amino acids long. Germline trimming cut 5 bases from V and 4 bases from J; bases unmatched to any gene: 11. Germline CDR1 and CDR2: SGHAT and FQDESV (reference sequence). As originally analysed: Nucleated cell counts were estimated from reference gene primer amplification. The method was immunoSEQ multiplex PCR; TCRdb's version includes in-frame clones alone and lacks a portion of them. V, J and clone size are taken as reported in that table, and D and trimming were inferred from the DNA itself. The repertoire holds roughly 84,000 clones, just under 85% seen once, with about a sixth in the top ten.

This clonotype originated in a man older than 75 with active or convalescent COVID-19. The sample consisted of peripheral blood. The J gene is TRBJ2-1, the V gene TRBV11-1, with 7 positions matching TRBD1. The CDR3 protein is CASSLRGTVNYNEQFF. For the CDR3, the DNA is TGTGCCAGCAGCCTCAGAGGGACAGTTAATTACAATGAGCAGTTCTTC. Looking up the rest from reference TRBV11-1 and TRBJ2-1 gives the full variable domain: EAEVAQSPRYKITEKSQAVAFWCDPISGHATLYWYRQILGQGPELLVQFQDESVVDDSQLPKDRFSAERLKGVDSTLKIQPAELGDSAMYLCASSLRGTVNYNEQFFGPGTRLTVL.